The 26 T cell receptor beta chains given below trace back to one sample, sequenced in a study of CD4 T cells in relation to SARS-CoV-2 and coronaviruses. Their cognate antigens are unknown. The unexposed donors gave CD4+ T cells in about 2010-2019, prior to COVID-19. After more than eight days of culture, CD4+ T cells were isolated. The method was immunoSEQ multiplex PCR; TCRdb's version includes in-frame clones alone and lacks a portion of them. Altogether about 26,000 clones are present, 60% to 80% being singletons, with the ten largest covering 15% to 20%. Material: CD4+ T cells from PBMCs, cultured in vitro. The receptor source for this set is a human donor in good health.

V is TRBV7-9 and J is TRBJ1-1, with no clear D. Germline-derived CDR1 and CDR2 are SEHNR and FQNEAQ (reference sequence). Trimming pared 6 bases from V and 0 bases from J, leaving 14 bases between. CDR3 length: 15 amino acids. The CDR3 DNA follows: TGTGCCAGCAGATCTCGACAAGACTTGAACACTGAAGCTTTCTTT. Translated: CASRSRQDLNTEAFF. The variable domain in full, with the rest retrieved from reference TRBV7-9 and TRBJ1-1, is DTGVSQNPRHKITKRGQNVTFRCDPISEHNRLYWYRQTLGQGPEFLTYFQNEAQLEKSRLLSDRFSAERPKGSFSTLEIQRTEQGDSAMYLCASRSRQDLNTEAFFGQGTRLTVV.

The rearrangement uses TRBV4-1 and TRBJ2-2; 8 bases match TRBD1. Germline V CDR1 and CDR2: MGHRA, YSYEKL. V lost 4 bases to trimming and J lost 6 bases; unmatched junction nucleotides: 10. This CDR3 comprises 16 residues. CDR3 in DNA: TGCGCCAGCAGCCGATTGGACAGGGAAGGGGCCGGGGAGCTGTTTTTT. Protein sequence: CASSRLDREGAGELFF.

V is TRBV19 and J is TRBJ1-1; no definite D call. The CDR3 length is 12 residues. Germline values: CDR1 LNHDA, CDR2 SQIVND (reference sequence). The V gene lost 3 bases and the J gene lost 14 bases, with 16 bases spanning the gap. For the CDR3, the DNA is TGTGCCAGTAGTATTCTCGAACACAGTTTGTTCTTT. It translates to CASSILEHSLFF. The full variable domain, in which reference TRBV19 and TRBJ1-1 provide the parts outside the CDR3, is DGGITQSPKYLFRKEGQNVTLSCEQNLNHDAMYWYRQDPGQGLRLIYYSQIVNDFQKGDIAEGYSVSREKKESFPLTVTSAQKNPTAFYLCASSILEHSLFFGQGTRLTVV.

The CDR3 sequence: CASSLEGQGASPLHF. The CDR3 region has the DNA TGTGCCAGCAGCTTAGAGGGACAGGGTGCTTCACCCCTCCACTTT. The genes are TRBV7-6 and TRBJ1-6, with 9 nucleotides matching TRBD1. The V segment lost 1 base and the J segment 9 bases; nucleotides outside the gene matches: 4. CDR3 size: 15 residues. CDR1 is SGHVS, CDR2 FNYEAQ, per germline.

The V gene is TRBV7-9, the J gene TRBJ1-1; 7 bases match TRBD1. Losses at the gene ends were 7 bases for V and 6 bases for J; bases not matched to a gene: 5. In germline, CDR1 is SEHNR, CDR2 FQNEAQ (reference sequence). This CDR3 has 12 residues. The CDR3 reads CASTRGPAEAFF. In nucleotides, the CDR3 is TGTGCCAGCACTAGGGGGCCGGCTGAAGCTTTCTTT. The entire variable domain, with the rest obtained from reference TRBV7-9 and TRBJ1-1, is as follows: DTGVSQNPRHKITKRGQNVTFRCDPISEHNRLYWYRQTLGQGPEFLTYFQNEAQLEKSRLLSDRFSAERPKGSFSTLEIQRTEQGDSAMYLCASTRGPAEAFFGQGTRLTVV.

J is TRBJ1-1 and V is TRBV19; D perhaps matches TRBD1 (6 bases). CDR3 length: 16 amino acids. Trimming removed 7 bases from V and 3 bases from J, with 21 bases in between. Per the germline V gene, CDR1 is LNHDA and CDR2 is SQIVND (reference sequence). The CDR3 DNA reads as TGTGCCAGTAAGAGTAGGGGGGTACTCTCGGACACTGAAGCTTTCTTT. This gives the protein CASKSRGVLSDTEAFF.

The sample holds a few counts of this clone. This chain joins TRBV18 and TRBJ2-7, with D maybe TRBD2 (5 bases). The germline V gene has CDR1 KGHSH and CDR2 LQKENI. The CDR3 loop spans 14 amino acids. Trimming pared 3 bases from V and 2 bases from J, leaving 11 bases between. The CDR3 protein is CASSPSGNPYEQYF. The CDR3 DNA follows: TGTGCCAGCTCACCGTCCGGGAACCCCTACGAGCAGTACTTC.

The gene calls are TRBV20-1 and TRBJ1-1, with a tentative D call TRBD1 (6 bases). CDR3 length: 9 residues. CDR1 DFQATT and CDR2 SNEGSKA come from the germline V gene (reference sequence). CDR3 bases: TGCAGAACGACAGGAGAAGCTTTCTTT. Translated, it gives CRTTGEAFF.

This clone was counted only a few times. The gene calls are TRBV19 and TRBJ2-7, with TRBD1 identical over 12 bases. The CDR3 totals 14 residues. Germline values: CDR1 LNHDA, CDR2 SQIVND (reference sequence). The J segment lost 7 bases and the V segment lost 4 bases, leaving 5 bases of the junction unmatched. The CDR3 region has the DNA TGTGCCAGTAGTAAGGGACAGGGGGCGCTTGAGCAGTACTTC. It translates to CASSKGQGALEQYF. Filled out from reference TRBV19 and TRBJ2-7, the complete variable domain reads DGGITQSPKYLFRKEGQNVTLSCEQNLNHDAMYWYRQDPGQGLRLIYYSQIVNDFQKGDIAEGYSVSREKKESFPLTVTSAQKNPTAFYLCASSKGQGALEQYFGPGTRLTVT.

V and J are TRBV20-1 and TRBJ1-2, with a possible D match to TRBD1 (5 bases). Germline loops: CDR1 DFQATT, CDR2 SNEGSKA (reference sequence). Trimming shortened V by 3 bases and J by 13 bases, and 12 bases separated the two germline ends. CDR3 length equals 10 residues. For the CDR3, the DNA is TGCAGTGCTAGGCCGGGGGGTTTCACCTTC. Protein sequence: CSARPGGFTF.

This clone was found a few times. J is TRBJ1-4 and V is TRBV19; no firm D call. The CDR3 length is 10 residues. The V end was cut by 8 bases, the J end by 11 bases, with 9 bases between. Germline values: CDR1 LNHDA, CDR2 SQIVND (reference sequence). The CDR3 DNA reads TGTGCCAGTCGCCGCGGGAAACTGTTTTTT. Encoded protein: CASRRGKLFF.

This chain uses TRBV3-1 (or the pseudogene TRBV3-2) with TRBJ2-5; 9 bases align to TRBD2. This CDR3 spans 16 amino acids. Germline V gene sequence: CDR1 LGHDT, CDR2 YNNKEL (reference sequence). V dropped 7 bases and J dropped 1; count of bases not matched to a gene: 10. CDR3 nucleotide sequence: TGTGCCAGCACCACCTACCTAGCGGGACTCCAAGAGACCCAGTACTTC. As protein: CASTTYLAGLQETQYF.

The chain is built from TRBV4-3 and TRBJ1-1; a possible D gene is TRBD1 (5 bases). CDR1 is LGHNA, CDR2 YSLEER, per germline. The CDR3 contains 16 residues. Trimming removed 0 bases from V and 6 bases from J, with 17 bases in between. In nucleotides, the CDR3 is TGCGCCAGCAGCCAAGATCAGGGCCGTTTGGGACCTGAAGCTTTCTTT. Translating gives CASSQDQGRLGPEAFF.

This chain uses TRBV5-4 with TRBJ2-5; D tentatively reads TRBD1 or TRBD2 (5 bases each). V lost 1 base and J lost 9, with 16 bases in between. The CDR3 totals 14 residues. The germline V gene has CDR1 SGHNT and CDR2 YYREEE (reference sequence). CDR3 sequence reads: CASSLPGAYGAQYF. The CDR3 nucleotides are TGTGCCAGCAGCTTGCCCGGGGCCTATGGAGCCCAGTACTTC. Full variable domain (remainder filled in from reference TRBV5-4 and TRBJ2-5): ETGVTQSPTHLIKTRGQQVTLRCSSQSGHNTVSWYQQALGQGPQFIFQYYREEENGRGNFPPRFSGLQFPNYSSELNVNALELDDSALYLCASSLPGAYGAQYFGPGTRLLVL.

The chain carries TRBV7-8 and TRBJ2-7; 7 nucleotides match TRBD1. Germline V gives CDR1 SGHVS, CDR2 FQNEAQ. The CDR3 is made up of 17 amino acids. V was pared by 4 bases and J by 0 bases, with 12 bases of the junction left unmatched. CDR3 in DNA: TGTGCCAGCAGCTCAAGTGCCGGGACAGTGAGCTCCTACGAGCAGTACTTC. This encodes CASSSSAGTVSSYEQYF. The variable domain in full, completed from reference TRBV7-8 and TRBJ2-7, reads GAGVSQSPRYKVAKRGQDVALRCDPISGHVSLFWYQQALGQGPEFLTYFQNEAQLDKSGLPSDRFFAERPEGSVSTLKIQRTQQEDSAVYLCASSSSAGTVSSYEQYFGPGTRLTVT.

The chain is built from TRBV5-4 and TRBJ1-6, with D unresolved. The germline V gene has CDR1 SGHNT and CDR2 YYREEE (reference sequence). There are 14 residues in the CDR3. Trimming left V 0 bases short and J 6 bases short, with 7 bases between. The CDR3 DNA reads TGTGCCAGCAGCTTGGAGCAGCTTAATTCACCCCTCCACTTT. Protein: CASSLEQLNSPLHF.

The V gene is TRBV10-2, the J gene TRBJ2-7; 7 nucleotides align to TRBD2. The CDR3 runs to 12 residues. V lost 6 bases, J lost 3 bases, and 2 bases stayed unmatched. The germline V gene encodes CDR1 WSHSY and CDR2 SAAADI. CDR3 coding DNA: TGCGCCAGCAGCCCGGGGGGCTACGAGCAGTACTTC. Amino acid sequence: CASSPGGYEQYF.

This clone has only a few counts. The rearrangement links TRBV7-9 to TRBJ2-7, with 9 bases matching TRBD2. CDR3 length equals 15 residues. The germline gives CDR1 SEHNR, CDR2 FQNEAQ (reference sequence). J gave up 9 bases and V 5 bases, and 14 bases lay outside the gene matches. CDR3 region: CASSPLAGTNRPQYF. The CDR3 nucleotides are TGTGCCAGCAGCCCCCTAGCGGGGACAAACCGACCGCAGTACTTC.

The genes are TRBV7-9 and TRBJ2-1; D is possibly TRBD2 (5 bases). Germline V lookup: CDR1 SEHNR, CDR2 FQNEAQ (reference sequence). The CDR3 extends over 15 amino acids. V shed 5 bases and J shed 4 bases, with 15 bases lying between them. The DNA of the CDR3 is TGTGCCAGCAGCCCCTCAGCGGCCGGATACAATGAGCAGTTCTTC. Translated: CASSPSAAGYNEQFF.

V and J are TRBV21-1 and TRBJ1-5. TRBV21-1 is a pseudogene. The CDR3 is made up of 14 amino acids. In nucleotides, the CDR3 is TGTGCCAGCAGCAAAGAGAAAGGCAATCAGCCCCAGCATTTT. This sequence encodes CASSKEKGNQPQHF.

The V and J genes are TRBV7-8 and TRBJ2-7; D tentatively reads TRBD1 or TRBD2 (5 bases each). Germline loops: CDR1 SGHVS, CDR2 FQNEAQ. The length of the CDR3 is 17 residues. Trimming removed 5 bases from V and 2 bases from J, with 22 bases in between. CDR3 nucleotide sequence: TGTGCCAGCAGCCCTGGGGGTCGTAACAGGAATCCCTACGAGCAGTACTTC. This sequence encodes CASSPGGRNRNPYEQYF.

This chain uses TRBV7-8 with TRBJ1-5; D may be TRBD1 (5 bases). This CDR3 has 15 residues. Germline CDR1 reads SGHVS; CDR2 reads FQNEAQ. Trimming pared 0 bases from V and 5 bases from J, leaving 11 bases between. The CDR3 nucleotides are TGTGCCAGCAGCTTAGCAGGGACCATCCATCAGCCCCAGCATTTT. Residues: CASSLAGTIHQPQHF.

This sequence joins TRBV30 and TRBJ2-4; D may correspond to TRBD1 or TRBD2 (5 bases each). The CDR3 spans 19 residues. In germline, CDR1 is GTSNPN, CDR2 SVGIG (reference sequence). V was shortened by 0 bases and J by 4 bases, with 25 bases between the two germline ends. As DNA, the CDR3 is TGTGCCTGGAGTGTTTCTTCCGGGACCCTAGTCGGGGTGAAAAACATTCAGTACTTC. Translating it yields CAWSVSSGTLVGVKNIQYF. The full variable domain, with the rest looked up from reference TRBV30 and TRBJ2-4, is SQTIHQWPATLVQPVGSPLSLECTVEGTSNPNLYWYRQAAGRGLQLLFYSVGIGQISSEVPQNLSASRPQDRQFILSSKKLLLSDSGFYLCAWSVSSGTLVGVKNIQYFGAGTRLSVL.

This clone was observed a handful of times. The chain recombines TRBV2 with TRBJ2-6; unclear D gene. Per germline, CDR1 SNHLY and CDR2 FYNNEI. Trimming pared 2 bases from V and 2 bases from J, leaving 16 bases between. The CDR3 is 18 amino acids. CDR3 region: CASSELGEAVTGANVLTF. The CDR3, as DNA: TGTGCCAGCAGTGAACTAGGTGAAGCAGTGACTGGGGCCAACGTCCTGACTTTC.

The gene calls are TRBV5-1 and TRBJ1-1; TRBD1 agrees at 8 bases. The CDR3 consists of 17 residues. In germline, CDR1 is SGHRS, CDR2 YFSETQ. J gave up 0 bases and V 2 bases, and 9 bases lay outside the gene matches. CDR3 region: CASSLVTGAEVNTEAFF. In DNA form, the CDR3 reads TGCGCCAGCAGCTTAGTGACAGGGGCCGAAGTGAACACTGAAGCTTTCTTT.

The rearrangement uses TRBV2 and TRBJ2-1; D may correspond to TRBD1 or TRBD2 (6 bases each). The CDR3 sequence is 19 residues long. Germline CDR1 is SNHLY and CDR2 is FYNNEI. V dropped 3 bases and J dropped 7 bases, with 28 bases sitting between them. The CDR3 loop reads CASSDRGRRGVFPENEQFF. The CDR3 DNA reads TGTGCCAGCAGTGACCGGGGCAGGAGGGGGGTCTTTCCGGAAAATGAGCAGTTCTTC.